This paragraph covers one T cell receptor (beta chain) sequence. In the source study's methods: Nucleated cell number was recorded as an estimate derived from reference gene primer amplification. Some clones are missing from TCRdb's copy, which holds only in-frame ones; the method was immunoSEQ multiplex PCR. V and J calls and clone size follow that table, whereas D and trimming were derived from the DNA. The sample lists a few hundred thousand clones, around 87% occurring once. Participants were aged roughly 18 to 90 years, lived in over 20 US areas, and enrolled virtually. Clinical histories supplied by participants themselves formed the basis of cohort assignment. This sample is drawn from a study of blood T cell repertoires in COVID-19. Study in general: The analysed material was cDNA or gDNA that came from T cells, B-cell-depleted T cells, or PBMCs.

The specimen sequenced was PBMCs or T cells enriched from blood (not recorded which). This TCR came from a woman younger than 30 with acute COVID-19.

CDR3 sequence: CASSEGGEGAYQPQHF. CDR3 nucleotides: TGTGCCAGCAGTGAAGGGGGGGAGGGCGCCTATCAGCCCCAGCATTTT. The chain has TRBV2 and TRBJ1-5; perhaps TRBD1 as D (5 bases). Germline assignment: CDR1 SNHLY and CDR2 FYNNEI. V gave up 1 base and J gave up 5 bases, with 15 bases separating them. The CDR3 extends over 16 amino acids. The full variable domain, in which reference TRBV2 and TRBJ1-5 provide the parts outside the CDR3, is EPEVTQTPSHQVTQMGQEVILRCVPISNHLYFYWYRQILGQKVEFLVSFYNNEISEKSEIFDDQFSVERPDGSNFTLKIRSTKLEDSAMYFCASSEGGEGAYQPQHFGDGTRLSIL.